These T cell receptor beta chains were read from a single sample in a study of response to subunit inactivated influenza vaccine. TCRdb re-called the RT-PCR reads through MiXCR, storing one row per CDR3 protein. The top ten hold 11% of the sample, which has about 180,000 distinct CDR3 sequences, approximately 8.7% seen once. The sequences come from non-naive T cells sorted from PBMCs, collected on the day of vaccination. Every receptor here comes from a man between 50 and 59 years old who received an inactivated influenza vaccine. Both conserved end residues are part of each CDR3. D genes are given only for firm matches. Clone size appears in some rows only: once, few, many, or a class for an expanded clone.

j_call: TRBJ2-5; d_call: TRBD2; clone_size: many; v_call: TRBV18; cdr3_nt: TGTGCCAGCTCACCCGGACTAGGGCAAGAGACCCAGTACTTC; cdr3_aa: CASSPGLGQETQYF
j_call: TRBJ2-2; d_call: NA; clone_size: NA; v_call: TRBV12-5; cdr3_nt: TGTGCTACTGGTCCCATAGGTCTAGCTACCGCCGGGGAGCTGTTTTTT; cdr3_aa: CATGPIGLATAGELFF
j_call: TRBJ2-7; d_call: NA; clone_size: many; v_call: TRBV5-1; cdr3_nt: TGCGCCAGCAGCCCATTTGGCTCCTACGAGCAGTACTTC; cdr3_aa: CASSPFGSYEQYF
j_call: TRBJ1-1; d_call: TRBD1; clone_size: few; v_call: TRBV20-1; cdr3_nt: TGCAGTGCAATGGACAGGGTCACTGAAGCTTTCTTT; cdr3_aa: CSAMDRVTEAFF
j_call: TRBJ1-1; d_call: NA; clone_size: NA; v_call: TRBV5-6; cdr3_nt: TGTGCCAGCAGCGACAATCCCACAGGGAACACTGAAGCTTTCTTT; cdr3_aa: CASSDNPTGNTEAFF
j_call: TRBJ2-7; d_call: NA; clone_size: few; v_call: TRBV20-1; cdr3_nt: TGCAGTGCTAGGCACTCGGAGCAGTACTTC; cdr3_aa: CSARHSEQYF
j_call: TRBJ2-3; d_call: TRBD2; clone_size: NA; v_call: TRBV9; cdr3_nt: TGTGCCAGCGGGACTAGCGGGTCAGATACGCAGTATTTT; cdr3_aa: CASGTSGSDTQYF
j_call: TRBJ2-6; d_call: TRBD1; clone_size: NA; v_call: TRBV12-3/TRBV12-4; cdr3_nt: TGTGCCAGCAGTCCTATGACAGGGCGTAGCTCTGGGGCCAACGTCCTGACTTTC; cdr3_aa: CASSPMTGRSSGANVLTF
j_call: TRBJ2-7; d_call: TRBD1; clone_size: NA; v_call: TRBV29-1; cdr3_nt: TGCAGCGTCTACCCGACAGGGGAAAGGGACGAGCAGTACTTC; cdr3_aa: CSVYPTGERDEQYF
j_call: TRBJ2-7; d_call: NA; clone_size: many; v_call: TRBV7-9; cdr3_nt: TGTGCCAGCAGCTTAGTAACCACATGGTACGAGCAGTACTTC; cdr3_aa: CASSLVTTWYEQYF
j_call: TRBJ2-4; d_call: NA; clone_size: NA; v_call: TRBV7-2; cdr3_nt: TGTGCCAGCAGCTTAAGGATGGGAGACAAAAACATTCAGTACTTC; cdr3_aa: CASSLRMGDKNIQYF
j_call: TRBJ2-7; d_call: NA; clone_size: NA; v_call: TRBV7-2; cdr3_nt: TGTGCCAGCAGCTTAACGGGTCTCCCCTACGAGCAGTACTTC; cdr3_aa: CASSLTGLPYEQYF
j_call: TRBJ2-5; d_call: TRBD1; clone_size: many; v_call: TRBV28; cdr3_nt: TGTGCCAGCAGTTTTGGGGGACGACGGGACAGTATGGAGACCCAGTACTTC; cdr3_aa: CASSFGGRRDSMETQYF
j_call: TRBJ2-6; d_call: NA; clone_size: NA; v_call: TRBV12-3/TRBV12-4; cdr3_nt: TGTGCCAGCAGTTTAAGAATAGGGACCGCGGACTCTGGGGCCAACGTCCTGACTTTC; cdr3_aa: CASSLRIGTADSGANVLTF
j_call: TRBJ2-7; d_call: TRBD2; clone_size: many; v_call: TRBV20-1; cdr3_nt: TGCAGTGCGAGAGGGACTAGCGGGAGTTCCGAGCAGTACTTC; cdr3_aa: CSARGTSGSSEQYF
j_call: TRBJ2-3; d_call: TRBD2; clone_size: NA; v_call: TRBV5-6; cdr3_nt: TGTGCCAGCAGCTCCCCTTTGGGTAGCGGGGACTTAGATACGCAGTATTTT; cdr3_aa: CASSSPLGSGDLDTQYF
j_call: TRBJ1-5; d_call: NA; clone_size: once; v_call: TRBV27; cdr3_nt: TGTGCCAGCAGTTCTCGGGGGCAGGGTGGGCGTCAGCCCCAGCATTTT; cdr3_aa: CASSSRGQGGRQPQHF
j_call: TRBJ2-1; d_call: TRBD2; clone_size: many; v_call: TRBV5-1; cdr3_nt: TGCGCCAGCAGCTTCGCGGGAGGGCCCGTATACAATGAGCAGTTCTTC; cdr3_aa: CASSFAGGPVYNEQFF
j_call: TRBJ2-7; d_call: NA; clone_size: many; v_call: TRBV28; cdr3_nt: TGTGCCAGCAGCTCCGACCGTCGACCCTCCTACGAGCAGTACTTC; cdr3_aa: CASSSDRRPSYEQYF
j_call: TRBJ2-1; d_call: NA; clone_size: many; v_call: TRBV2; cdr3_nt: TGTGCCAGCAGTTTCGACGGTGAGCAGTTCTTC; cdr3_aa: CASSFDGEQFF
j_call: TRBJ2-5; d_call: TRBD2; clone_size: few; v_call: TRBV20-1; cdr3_nt: TGCAGTGCTAGAACACTAGCGGGAGGGGCGACCCAGTACTTC; cdr3_aa: CSARTLAGGATQYF
j_call: TRBJ2-7; d_call: NA; clone_size: many; v_call: TRBV12-3/TRBV12-4; cdr3_nt: TGTGCCAGCAGTGAGGGTAGCGGCTACGAGCAGTACTTC; cdr3_aa: CASSEGSGYEQYF
j_call: TRBJ2-3; d_call: NA; clone_size: many; v_call: TRBV20-1; cdr3_nt: TGCAGTGGGGTATCGTGGGATACGCAGTATTTT; cdr3_aa: CSGVSWDTQYF
j_call: TRBJ2-1; d_call: TRBD2; clone_size: many; v_call: TRBV6-1; cdr3_nt: TGTGCCAGCAGTCTTGTCCTAGCGGGGGGGTCAAATGAGCAGTTCTTC; cdr3_aa: CASSLVLAGGSNEQFF
j_call: TRBJ2-1; d_call: NA; clone_size: many; v_call: TRBV7-2; cdr3_nt: TGTGCCAGCAGCTTAGTCTCCGGGAGCTCCTACAATGAGCAGTTCTTC; cdr3_aa: CASSLVSGSSYNEQFF
j_call: TRBJ2-5; d_call: NA; clone_size: few; v_call: TRBV10-3; cdr3_nt: TGTGCCATCAGTGAGTCGAATAGGAAAGAGACCCAGTACTTC; cdr3_aa: CAISESNRKETQYF
j_call: TRBJ1-3; d_call: NA; clone_size: many; v_call: TRBV7-2; cdr3_nt: TGTGCCAGCAGCTTAGGAGCGGCGGACACCATATATTTT; cdr3_aa: CASSLGAADTIYF